This note documents a single T cell receptor (beta chain) sequence. The antigen remains unidentified. Researchers drew blood RNA from unsorted whole blood and extracted germline DNA as well. At sampling, these chronic HBV carriers had received no treatment. This specimen comes from a study of tumor-infiltrating lymphocytes in primary liver carcinoma. Study-wide context: Maximum tumor diameters ranged from roughly 4 to 11 cm, stage T1-T3 N0M0. Regarding the study as a whole: Blood trailed tumors significantly in top-250-clone fraction (p = 0.039). Paired tumor-adjacent and tumor-blood samples overlapped less than tumor region pairs did.

Production of TCR beta cDNA used roughly 480 ng total RNA together with a constant-region primer. Amplification in three nested multiplex PCR rounds with slightly modified ARM-PCR gave rise to TCR beta libraries. The study ran its first two PCR rounds for nine to eleven cycles each, using TRBV1-TRBV30 forward primers and a C-beta reverse primer. TCRdb passed the multiplex PCR reads through MiXCR, listing each CDR3 protein once. The sample gives about 310,000 distinct CDR3 sequences, 58% of which show up once; over 15% is in the top ten. CDR3 size: 14 residues. The sequenced sample was peripheral blood. The chain has TRBV21-1 and TRBJ2-4; the DNA was not compared with TRBD1, the D call given in the table. TRBV21-1 is deemed a pseudogene. The clonotype comes from a woman in her thirties with primary liver carcinoma and hepatitis B virus infection. The CDR3: CTSSKTGKGNIQYF. The CDR3 nucleotides read TGTACCAGCAGCAAGACAGGGAAAGGAAACATTCAGTACTTC.